This T cell receptor beta chain appears in the sequencing data of a study of monozygotic twins with inflammatory bowel disease. Germline CDR1 is SGHRS and CDR2 is YFSETQ. The CDR3 has 14 amino acids. Overall study findings and caveats: People with IBD had fewer clonotypes in common with others than healthy twins did, especially with disease activity.

With regard to this clonotype: The target antigen is unknown.

Input per TCR library consisted of roughly 3,500 ng of total RNA. TCRdb re-called the 5' RACE reads and catalogs CDR3 proteins one per entry, DNA excluded. In all, the sample yields a few hundred thousand distinct CDR3 sequences. The sequencing input was blood. The gene calls are TRBV5-1 and TRBJ2-3; TCRdb gives TRBD1 as the D gene, but with no DNA this cannot be confirmed. This clonotype was obtained from a human donor with ulcerative colitis or Crohn's disease, or a healthy co-twin of an affected twin (not recorded which). The CDR3 spells CASSFAGGQDTQYF.